The text below deals with one T cell receptor (beta chain). This record belongs to a study of blood T cell repertoires in COVID-19. Across the study: Samples taken during acute and convalescent COVID-19 were collected in the United States, Italy and Spain.

Trimming removed 7 bases from V and 9 bases from J; junction bases left unmatched: 19. The CDR3 loop spans 19 amino acids. The V gene's germline CDR1 is LNHDA and CDR2 SQIVND (reference sequence). Repertoires were generated with immunoSEQ multiplex PCR, while TCRdb's copy carries only in-frame clones and drops some. This table holds 300,000 to 350,000 clones, around 90% found once. Enrollees, about 18 to 90 years old, lived in about two dozen US areas. The origin of this receptor is a woman aged 18-29 years who had recovered from COVID-19. Sequencing was done on a sample of PBMCs or T cells enriched from blood (not recorded which). The chain uses TRBV19 and TRBJ2-1; 15 nucleotides align to TRBD2. In DNA, the CDR3 is TGTGCCAGTATCAGCTTCGGACTAGCGGGAGGGCCCACAAATGGTGAGCAGTTCTTC. Protein: CASISFGLAGGPTNGEQFF. Combining the CDR3 with reference TRBV19 and TRBJ2-1 gives the whole variable domain DGGITQSPKYLFRKEGQNVTLSCEQNLNHDAMYWYRQDPGQGLRLIYYSQIVNDFQKGDIAEGYSVSREKKESFPLTVTSAQKNPTAFYLCASISFGLAGGPTNGEQFFGPGTRLTVL.